This T cell receptor beta chain was observed in a study of T cell clones after liver transplantation. Here immunoSEQ multiplex PCR was the method, and the copy in TCRdb shows in-frame clones only, minus some. The sample lists tens of thousands of clones, roughly 90% occurring once. The ends lost 1 base at V and 7 bases at J; junction bases unmatched: 6. CDR1 and CDR2 from the germline V gene are LGHNA and YNFKEQ. The CDR3 runs to 17 residues. The gene calls are TRBV4-2 and TRBJ2-1; 14 bases fit TRBD2. Sequencing was performed on CD4+ T cells from blood, taken before liver transplant. This TCR was sampled from a human donor who received a liver transplant. The CDR3, as DNA: TGTGCCAGCAGCCAAGGGGGACTAGCGGGAGATACGAATGAGCAGTTCTTC. Protein sequence: CASSQGGLAGDTNEQFF.